This record looks at one TCR beta chain sequence and its context. This clone was detected once. There is no known antigen for this receptor. Base qualities are missing; no much larger clone stands one base away. Participants in the prospective study were aged roughly 18 to 95 years, lived in approximately 26 United States geographic areas, and enrolled through a virtual design. In the prospective study, participants were assigned to cohorts based on the clinical history participants reported in a screening survey and a study questionnaire. Recovered participants in ImmuneRACE Cohort 3 were defined as having two consecutive negative NP/OP PCR tests, clearance from a healthcare professional, or resolution of symptoms. Mobile phlebotomists in the prospective study collected whole blood, serum and a nasopharyngeal or oropharyngeal swab from every participant. Participants in the prospective study had the option to provide additional blood draws and questionnaires over a roughly 2-month period. Before DNA extraction, prospective study blood samples were shipped either frozen or at room temperature.

For this chain, trimming is 5 bases at the V end and 8 bases at the J end, and the number of junction bases without a gene match is 17. Via the germline V gene, CDR1 is SGHVS and CDR2 FQNEAQ. Spanning cysteine to phenylalanine, the CDR3 consists of 16 amino acids. The read is trimmed to its CDR3 DNA, 48 bases read in frame from base 1. This sample was taken from a study of blood T cell repertoires in COVID-19 (dated by TCRdb to about 2020). Looking at the study overall: The collaborator samples originated in the United States, Italy and Spain and spanned the acute and convalescent phases of COVID-19. The material from the prospective study consisted of cDNA or gDNA derived from T cells, B-cell-depleted T cells, or PBMCs. Deeply sampled blood TCRbeta repertoires from subjects exposed to, actively infected with, or recovered from COVID-19 were included in the dataset. The repertoires were released in a freely available public database intended as a resource for research on the immune response to SARS-CoV-2. Samples were obtained from the ongoing ImmuneRACE study (first 160 participants) and from over 1,000 subjects provided by 6 global collaborators. The sample metadata nearly always contained a de-identified subject ID, COVID-19 status, age in years and sex. Where HLA class I and class II types were available, the types were taken from metadata supplied by the sample provider, not from assay-based typing. The paper as a whole reports these results and caveats: How much clinical and demographic metadata was included differed by source and by participant, and the metadata was provided uncurated.

TCRbeta CDR3 regions were amplified from genomic DNA by means of the immunoSEQ Assay, a bias-controlled multiplex PCR. On the authors' methods: The number of nucleated cells in each sample was estimated from the amplification of reference gene primers within the assay. To quantify the absolute abundance of each unique TCRbeta CDR3 rearrangement, sequence reads were collapsed and filtered. For each sample, productive Simpson clonality was calculated as the square root of Simpson's diversity index over productive rearrangements. TCRdb stores this immuneACCESS table with in-frame sequences only. Part of the clones is absent; in the studies checked, under half of the shortfall reflects unresolved V genes, and no reason is known for the rest. That table is the source of V, J and clone size, and D and trimming were worked out from the DNA. The sample contains 250,000 to 350,000 clones, around 85% of them found a single time. The ten largest clonotypes hold about 2.5% of the sample.

The TCR originated in a woman aged 45 to 65 who had recovered from COVID-19. Sequenced input: PBMCs or T cells enriched from blood (not recorded which). Recombination connected TRBV7-8 to TRBJ1-2; TRBD1 matches 7 bases in the middle. This receptor has the CDR3 CASSQSRMTGRKGYTF. The DNA sequence is given as TGTGCCAGCAGCCAATCTCGTATGACAGGGCGAAAAGGCTACACCTTC. With all but the CDR3 taken from the reference TRBV7-8 and TRBJ1-2 genes, the full variable domain is: GAGVSQSPRYKVAKRGQDVALRCDPISGHVSLFWYQQALGQGPEFLTYFQNEAQLDKSGLPSDRFFAERPEGSVSTLKIQRTQQEDSAVYLCASSQSRMTGRKGYTFGSGTRLTVV.